The clone carrying this TCR beta chain was detected only a few times. Its antigen is currently unknown. The CDR3 sequence is 13 residues long. Trimming took 4 bases from V and 5 from J, leaving 13 bases between them. Germline CDR1 and CDR2: SQVTM and ANQGSEA. This record comes from a study of CD8 T cells in ankylosing spondylitis. The study, taken as a whole, reports: Matched synovial fluid from ankylosing spondylitis patients was reported to be enriched for disease-linked clones. There was a TCR beta motif, made of several highly homologous variants, that appeared characteristic of ankylosing spondylitis blood.

MiXCR was run by TCRdb on the 5' RACE reads, yielding one entry per CDR3 protein. Of about 100,000 distinct CDR3 sequences listed, about 8.5% were seen once; the top ten hold 9.5% to 10%. This clonotype originated in a male donor with ankylosing spondylitis or in good health (not recorded which). This chain joins TRBV29-1 and TRBJ2-3, with D perhaps matching TRBD2 (6 bases). The source material was blood, either unsorted or a sorted T cell fraction (not recorded which). Written as DNA, the CDR3 is TGCAGCGTTGCCACCGGGGGAGGAGATACGCAGTATTTT. Encoded protein: CSVATGGGDTQYF.